These 25 T cell receptor beta chains were all obtained from the same sample, sequenced in a study of vaccination effects on CD4 cells after COVID-19. Measured with immunoSEQ multiplex PCR; TCRdb has only the in-frame clones, and not every one. Altogether 30,000 to 40,000 clones are present, about 68% being singletons, with the ten largest covering 6.6%. Their antigens remain unidentified. Cells that had been cultured for roughly ten days were the source of isolated CD4+ T cells. The person acquired a PCR-confirmed SARS-CoV-2 infection between March and December 2020. All participants had two doses of either the BNT162b2 or mRNA-1273 vaccine. The sequencing used CD4+ T cells from PBMCs cultured without peptide, collected after COVID-19 vaccination. The source is a human donor who had a prior SARS-CoV-2 infection.

The J gene is TRBJ2-1, the V gene TRBV6-2 or TRBV6-3; D might be TRBD2 (6 bases). The CDR3 contains 16 residues. Germline-derived CDR1 and CDR2 are MNHEY and SVGEGT. Trimming pared 2 bases from V and 0 bases from J, leaving 11 bases between. CDR3 in amino acids: CASSYRRGNSYNEQFF. DNA for the CDR3: TGTGCCAGCAGTTACAGGCGGGGCAACTCCTACAATGAGCAGTTCTTC.

V and J are TRBV6-5 and TRBJ1-1, with TRBD1 matching over 8 bases. Trimming removed 6 bases from V and 10 bases from J; junction bases left unmatched: 13. Germline CDR1 reads MNHEY; CDR2 reads SVGAGI. The CDR3 is made up of 14 amino acids. The chain's CDR3 is CASRDGQGVYPAFF. CDR3 nucleotide sequence: TGTGCCAGCAGGGACGGACAGGGCGTATATCCAGCTTTCTTT.

The sample holds a few counts of this clone. The V and J genes are TRBV30 and TRBJ1-1; no definite D call. The germline V gene has CDR1 GTSNPN and CDR2 SVGIG (reference sequence). CDR3 length: 15 amino acids. Deletions cut 2 bases from V and 0 bases from J, with 13 bases between. The CDR3 sequence is CAWSSGSQLNTEAFF. In nucleotides, the CDR3 is TGTGCCTGGAGTTCGGGGAGTCAATTGAACACTGAAGCTTTCTTT.

The V and J genes are TRBV5-1 and TRBJ2-2, with 7 positions matching TRBD2. J lost 0 bases, V lost 5 bases, and 4 bases had no gene match. Germline-derived CDR1 and CDR2 are SGHRS and YFSETQ. The CDR3 extends over 15 amino acids. CDR3 DNA: TGCGCCAGCAGGCCTAGCGGTTCGAACACCGGGGAGCTGTTTTTT. Amino acids: CASRPSGSNTGELFF.

This clone has just a few counts. CDR3 nucleotides: TGTGCCAGTAGTACCGGACAGGGAGCAAGCGGAGGCAATCAGCCCCAGCATTTT. Amino acid sequence: CASSTGQGASGGNQPQHF. The chain joins TRBV19 to TRBJ1-5; TRBD1 matches at 8 bases. Germline CDR1 and CDR2: LNHDA and SQIVND (reference sequence). The length of the CDR3 is 18 residues. After removal of 4 bases from V and 2 bases from J, the junction contained 13 bases not matched to a gene.

This sequence joins TRBV24-1 and TRBJ2-1; D might be TRBD1 (6 bases). The length of the CDR3 is 16 residues. CDR1 and CDR2 (germline): KGHDR, SFDVKD. Trimming removed 3 bases at V and 4 bases at J, with 15 bases between. CDR3: CATSDPQDSEYNEQFF. In DNA form, the CDR3 reads TGTGCCACCAGTGATCCTCAGGACAGTGAATACAATGAGCAGTTCTTC.

This clone was counted once. The chain employs TRBV15 and TRBJ2-2, with 15 bases that match TRBD2. V lost 1 base and J lost 7; bases outside the gene matches: 7. In germline, CDR1 is LNHNV, CDR2 YYDKDF (reference sequence). The CDR3 sequence is 18 residues long. The chain's CDR3 is CATSRVRTSGGARGELFF. The CDR3, as DNA: TGTGCCACCAGCAGAGTTAGGACTAGCGGGGGGGCGCGCGGGGAGCTGTTTTTT.

This clone occurred a few times. This chain links TRBV5-6 with TRBJ2-3, with 10 bases that match TRBD2. Germline lookup yields CDR1 SGHDT and CDR2 YYEEEE. The CDR3 runs 15 residues. With 2 bases clipped from V and 5 bases from J, the junction kept 5 bases outside the gene matches. In DNA form, the CDR3 reads TGTGCCAGCAGCTTACCGGGACTAGCGCGAGATACGCAGTATTTT. Protein sequence: CASSLPGLARDTQYF.

The chain uses TRBV6-1 and TRBJ2-7, with D hard to call. The CDR3 runs to 13 residues. Germline loops: CDR1 MNHNS, CDR2 SASEGT. Trimming left V 0 bases short and J 3 bases short, with 6 bases between. The CDR3 nucleotides read TGTGCCAGCAGTGAAGCTGAGCACTACGAGCAGTACTTC. Amino acids: CASSEAEHYEQYF.

The chain carries TRBV5-1 and TRBJ2-1; TRBD1 matches 9 bases. Germline V gives CDR1 SGHRS, CDR2 YFSETQ. This CDR3 is 17 amino acids long. V was clipped by 4 bases and J by 7 bases; unmatched bases: 15. The CDR3 DNA sequence: TGCGCCAGCAGCCTAGGCCTAGGGACAGGGCTTCTAAATGAGCAGTTCTTC. Translation gives CASSLGLGTGLLNEQFF. The full variable domain, completed using reference TRBV5-1 and TRBJ2-1, is KAGVTQTPRYLIKTRGQQVTLSCSPISGHRSVSWYQQTPGQGLQFLFEYFSETQRNKGNFPGRFSGRQFSNSRSEMNVSTLELGDSALYLCASSLGLGTGLLNEQFFGPGTRLTVL.

The V call is TRBV6-5, the J call TRBJ2-1; no reliable D call. Trimming cost V 5 bases and J 7 bases, with 12 bases left between them. The CDR3 covers 13 residues. Germline V gives CDR1 MNHEY, CDR2 SVGAGI. CDR3 sequence: CASSQYSPNEQFF. In DNA, the CDR3 is TGTGCCAGCAGTCAGTACAGTCCAAATGAGCAGTTCTTC.

The chain is built from TRBV3-1 (or the pseudogene TRBV3-2) and TRBJ1-6, with D tentatively TRBD1 (6 bases). The V gene's germline CDR1 is LGHDT and CDR2 YNNKEL (reference sequence). V lost 4 bases and J 10 bases, leaving 17 bases between the germline ends. This CDR3 has 15 amino acids. In DNA, the CDR3 is TGTGCCAGCAGCCCGGACAGTAATTTAGGGTCACCCCTCCACTTT. Its protein is CASSPDSNLGSPLHF.

This clone was counted between two and nine times. The chain's CDR3 is CASRTGQGAKYGYTF. The CDR3 DNA reads as TGTGCCAGCAGGACAGGACAGGGGGCAAAATATGGCTACACCTTC. V and J are TRBV6-5 and TRBJ1-2; 11 bases line up with TRBD1. The CDR3 spans 15 residues. From germline, CDR1 is MNHEY and CDR2 SVGAGI. V shed 6 bases and J 5 bases; nucleotides not matched to a gene: 8.

The chain has TRBV5-4 and TRBJ2-1; 10 bases agree with TRBD2. The germline gives CDR1 SGHNT, CDR2 YYREEE (reference sequence). This CDR3 is 14 amino acids long. J gave up 6 bases and V 2 bases, and 2 bases lay outside the gene matches. Here the CDR3 DNA reads TGTGCCAGCAGCTTTAGCGGGAGGATCAATGAGCAGTTCTTC. Translating it yields CASSFSGRINEQFF.

The sample holds a few counts of this clone. The V and J genes are TRBV11-2 and TRBJ2-7; D possibly uses TRBD1 or TRBD2 (5 bases each). This CDR3 is 15 amino acids long. The germline CDR1 and CDR2 sequences are SGHAT and FQNNGV. Trimming cost V 4 bases and J 0 bases, with 13 bases left between them. This CDR3 is CASSSGRLSSYEQYF. The CDR3 DNA reads as TGTGCCAGCAGCTCGGGACGTTTGAGCTCCTACGAGCAGTACTTC.

This clone was detected only a few times. This chain joins TRBV6-6 and TRBJ2-1; D perhaps matches TRBD2 (7 bases). CDR3 length: 14 residues. Germline loops: CDR1 MNHNY, CDR2 SVGAGI (reference sequence). V dropped 8 bases and J dropped 4 bases, with 15 bases sitting between them. CDR3 in amino acids: CASGGGAAYNEQFF. The CDR3 nucleotides are TGTGCCAGCGGGGGGGGCGCGGCTTACAATGAGCAGTTCTTC.

This chain links TRBV5-1 with TRBJ2-2; TRBD1 might be the D (5 bases). The CDR3 consists of 16 residues. Between the trimmed V and J ends, which lost 1 base and 5 bases, there was a span of 15 bases. In germline, CDR1 is SGHRS, CDR2 YFSETQ. The CDR3 here is CASSLLTQGGTGELFF. CDR3 sequence (DNA): TGCGCCAGCAGCTTGCTAACCCAGGGTGGTACCGGGGAGCTGTTTTTT.

This clone was observed a handful of times. The chain is built from TRBV5-1 and TRBJ2-7; D perhaps matches TRBD2 (6 bases). The CDR3 has 14 amino acids. Germline V CDR1 and CDR2: SGHRS, YFSETQ. The V and J ends lost 5 bases and 3 bases respectively, with 15 bases between them. In DNA form, the CDR3 reads TGCGCCAGCAGGCGGGACGAGTATCTCTACGAGCAGTACTTC. It translates to CASRRDEYLYEQYF.

By its share, this clone is medium-sized. CDR3 sequence (DNA): TGTGCCAGCAGTCCCGTAGCGGGATTGCAGTACTTC. It is translated as CASSPVAGLQYF. J is TRBJ2-7 and V is TRBV6-5, with 8 bases aligning to TRBD2. Germline V gene sequence: CDR1 MNHEY, CDR2 SVGAGI. The CDR3 is 12 amino acids. V lost 5 bases, J lost 9 bases, and 6 bases stayed unmatched.

The chain is built from TRBV2 and TRBJ2-1; D is undetermined. Germline CDR1 reads SNHLY; CDR2 reads FYNNEI. The V gene lost 4 bases and the J gene lost 0 bases, with 10 bases spanning the gap. The CDR3 loop spans 15 amino acids. CDR3 DNA: TGTGCCAGCAGTGTCGGGCCTAGCTCCTACAATGAGCAGTTCTTC. Translated: CASSVGPSSYNEQFF.

The chain carries TRBV7-2 and TRBJ2-3; D gene ambiguous. CDR1 and CDR2 from the germline V gene are SGHTA and FQGNSA. Between the trimmed V and J ends, which lost 3 bases and 0 bases, there was a span of 7 bases. CDR3 length equals 14 residues. The CDR3: CASSLGPSTDTQYF. Here the CDR3 DNA reads TGTGCCAGCAGCTTGGGCCCCAGCACAGATACGCAGTATTTT.

This chain uses TRBV7-2 with TRBJ1-3; D not resolved. The germline CDR1 and CDR2 sequences are SGHTA and FQGNSA. Trimming left V 5 bases short and J 0 bases short, with 8 bases between. This CDR3 is built from 14 residues. CDR3 nucleotide sequence: TGTGCCAGCAGCGAGGTTAGCTCTGGAAACACCATATATTTT. The encoded protein is CASSEVSSGNTIYF.

This chain uses TRBV25-1 with TRBJ1-1; D perhaps matches TRBD1 (5 bases). CDR1 is MGHDK, CDR2 SYGVNS, per germline. The CDR3 sequence is 16 residues long. Trimming took 3 bases from V and 6 from J, leaving 20 bases between them. CDR3 protein: CASSDRGRVGSAEAFF. DNA for the CDR3: TGTGCCAGCAGTGATAGAGGCAGGGTGGGTAGCGCTGAAGCTTTCTTT. The variable domain in full, with the rest retrieved from reference TRBV25-1 and TRBJ1-1, is EADIYQTPRYLVIGTGKKITLECSQTMGHDKMYWYQQDPGMELHLIHYSYGVNSTEKGDLSSESTVSRIRTEHFPLTLESARPSHTSQYLCASSDRGRVGSAEAFFGQGTRLTVV.

The rearrangement links TRBV5-5 to TRBJ1-2, with D possibly TRBD1 on 5 matching bases. The CDR3 contains 14 residues. Germline values: CDR1 SGHKS, CDR2 YYEKEE (reference sequence). V lost 1 base to trimming and J lost 5 bases, with 12 bases between them. Written as DNA, the CDR3 is TGTGCCAGCAGCTTGCCCAGGGAATATTATGGCTACACCTTC. The encoded protein is CASSLPREYYGYTF.

The chain employs TRBV2 and TRBJ1-2; TRBD1 might be the D (6 bases). V was shortened by 7 bases and J by 3 bases, with 15 bases between the two germline ends. Germline lookup yields CDR1 SNHLY and CDR2 FYNNEI. This CDR3 is 14 amino acids long. CDR3 DNA: TGTGCCAGCACGAGGGACACAACCTACTATGGCTACACCTTC. This codes for CASTRDTTYYGYTF.